This TCR beta chain stems from a study of blood T cells in healthy people across ages. Notes on the study in general: TCR beta diversity was tightly associated with the proportion of naive T cells.

A second 7 to 11 cycle PCR used barcoded and J-beta primers. MiXCR was run by TCRdb on the 5' RACE reads, yielding one entry per CDR3 protein. The repertoire holds roughly 800,000 distinct CDR3 sequences, with 25% as singletons. Of note for this clonotype: The antigen remains unidentified.

From germline, CDR1 is DFQATT and CDR2 SNEGSKA (reference sequence). Trimming removed 5 bases from V and 0 bases from J, with 10 bases in between. The CDR3 consists of 14 residues. The same data also went into a second study, on T cells of mothers and their children. That report adds: Overlap in related mother-child pairs always slightly exceeded unrelated pairs, never significantly.

The chain links TRBV20-1 to TRBJ1-4; D gene unclear. Source material: blood. This TCR came from a boy aged 5 to 17 in good health. The CDR3: CSAPKLSTNEKLFF. The DNA for the CDR3 is TGCAGTGCTCCGAAACTCTCAACTAATGAAAAACTGTTTTTT.